One and the same sample provided the 8 T cell receptor beta chains below, sequenced in a study of blood T cell repertoires in COVID-19 (dated by TCRdb to between 2020 and 2021). Libraries came from the immunoSEQ multiplex PCR assay. Held by TCRdb, this immuneACCESS table contains in-frame sequences only and omits some clones. Under half of the omission traces to an unresolved V gene where checked; the cause of the rest is unknown. The sample table holds roughly 61,000 clones, of which 80% to 95% were seen once. About 16% of the sample goes to the ten largest clones. Material: peripheral blood. The receptors shown here come from a man of 80 years or more with acute or convalescent COVID-19.

V gene TRBV5-1 combines with J gene TRBJ2-7, with 9 nucleotides matching TRBD1. Germline values: CDR1 SGHRS, CDR2 YFSETQ. The CDR3 covers 13 residues. The J segment lost 3 bases and the V segment lost 4 bases, leaving 2 bases of the junction unmatched. CDR3 nucleotide sequence: TGCGCCAGCAGCCGGGGACAGGGCTACGAGCAGTACTTC. Its translation: CASSRGQGYEQYF.

V gene TRBV3-1 (or the pseudogene TRBV3-2) combines with J gene TRBJ1-1; 9 bases fit TRBD1. V gave up 4 bases and J gave up 5 bases; unmatched junction bases: 11. CDR3 size: 16 residues. In germline, CDR1 is LGHDT, CDR2 YNNKEL (reference sequence). CDR3 region: CASSRGGGQGGTEAFF. In DNA form, the CDR3 reads TGTGCCAGCAGCCGCGGCGGGGGACAGGGTGGTACTGAAGCTTTCTTT.

This clone was picked up a small number of times. This rearrangement joins TRBV4-1 to TRBJ2-7; the match to TRBD2 covers 9 bases. The V and J ends lost 8 bases and 4 bases, in that order; junction bases with no gene match: 9. CDR1 and CDR2 from the germline V gene are MGHRA and YSYEKL. The CDR3 is made up of 14 amino acids. CDR3 amino acids: CASSPGLASYEQYF. The CDR3, as DNA: TGCGCCAGCTCCCCGGGACTAGCTTCGTACGAGCAGTACTTC.

This chain links TRBV19 with TRBJ2-1, with a possible D match to TRBD2 (6 bases). Trimming took 10 bases from V and 9 from J, leaving 16 bases between them. The CDR3 totals 12 residues. CDR1 and CDR2 (germline): LNHDA, SQIVND (reference sequence). For the CDR3, the DNA is TGTGCCACCACCGGGTTCGGGGGTGAGCAGTTCTTC. Translated: CATTGFGGEQFF.

This chain connects TRBV6-5 to TRBJ2-3; 7 nucleotides agree with TRBD2. The CDR3 loop spans 13 amino acids. The germline CDR1 and CDR2 sequences are MNHEY and SVGAGI. The V and J ends lost 7 bases and 0 bases, in that order; junction bases with no gene match: 1. CDR3 amino acids: CASMGGSTDTQYF. For the CDR3, the DNA is TGTGCCAGCATGGGGGGGAGCACAGATACGCAGTATTTT.

This clone has a handful of counts. The chain combines TRBV5-1 with TRBJ2-7; 10 nucleotides line up with TRBD1. This CDR3 is 14 amino acids long. With 4 bases clipped from V and 5 bases from J, the junction kept 6 bases outside the gene matches. CDR1 is SGHRS, CDR2 YFSETQ, per germline. This CDR3 is CASSMQTGGHEQYF. The CDR3 nucleotides read TGCGCCAGCAGCATGCAGACAGGGGGCCACGAGCAGTACTTC.

V is TRBV5-1 and J is TRBJ2-5; 9 bases agree with TRBD1. Germline values: CDR1 SGHRS, CDR2 YFSETQ. Losses at the gene ends were 4 bases for V and 7 bases for J; bases not matched to a gene: 17. The CDR3 runs to 17 residues. The CDR3 reads CASSLNPPNRGRVTQYF. The CDR3 nucleotides are TGCGCCAGCAGCCTAAATCCCCCGAACAGGGGGCGAGTGACCCAGTACTTC.

The genes are TRBV6-9 and TRBJ2-3; TRBD2 aligns across 9 bases. Germline V gene sequence: CDR1 MNHGY, CDR2 SVAAGI. Trimming removed 8 bases from V and 4 bases from J; junction bases left unmatched: 10. This CDR3 spans 15 amino acids. The DNA for the CDR3 is TGTGCCAGCTGGGGGGTAGCGGGGGCCGCAGATACGCAGTATTTT. Its protein product is CASWGVAGAADTQYF.